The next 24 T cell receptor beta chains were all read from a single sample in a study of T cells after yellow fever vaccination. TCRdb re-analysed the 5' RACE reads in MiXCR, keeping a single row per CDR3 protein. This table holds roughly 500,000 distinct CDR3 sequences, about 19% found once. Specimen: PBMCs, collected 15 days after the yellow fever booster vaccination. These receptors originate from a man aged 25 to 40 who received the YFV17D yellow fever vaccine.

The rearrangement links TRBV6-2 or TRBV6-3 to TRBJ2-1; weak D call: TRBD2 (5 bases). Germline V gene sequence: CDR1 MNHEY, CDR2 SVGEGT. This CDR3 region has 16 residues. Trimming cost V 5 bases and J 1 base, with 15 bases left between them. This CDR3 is CASSTYFSESYNEQFF. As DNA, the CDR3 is TGTGCCAGCAGTACCTACTTTAGCGAGTCCTACAATGAGCAGTTCTTC.

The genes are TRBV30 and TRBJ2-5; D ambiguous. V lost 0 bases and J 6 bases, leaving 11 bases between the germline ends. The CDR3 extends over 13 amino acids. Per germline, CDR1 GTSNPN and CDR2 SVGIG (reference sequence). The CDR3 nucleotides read TGTGCCTGGAGTGTACATGCCGGGCAGACCCAGTACTTC. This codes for CAWSVHAGQTQYF.

In DNA form, the CDR3 reads TGTGCCAGTAGTAATTTCTGGCGGGAGCTGAGTGAGCAGTTCTTC. Encoded protein: CASSNFWRELSEQFF. The chain carries TRBV19 and TRBJ2-1, with 7 nucleotides matching TRBD2. Germline trimming cut 4 bases from V and 9 bases from J; bases unmatched to any gene: 12. The CDR3 runs 15 residues. Germline-derived CDR1 and CDR2 are LNHDA and SQIVND (reference sequence).

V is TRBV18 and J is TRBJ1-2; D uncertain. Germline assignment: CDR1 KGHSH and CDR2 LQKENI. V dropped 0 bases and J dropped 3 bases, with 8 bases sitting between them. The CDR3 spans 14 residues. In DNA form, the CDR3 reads TGTGCCAGCTCACCACCAGACAACGACTATGGCTACACCTTC. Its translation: CASSPPDNDYGYTF.

CDR3 residues: CASDNASWEQYF. For the CDR3, the DNA is TGTGCCAGCGACAATGCCAGTTGGGAGCAGTACTTC. This chain connects TRBV2 to TRBJ2-7; no reliable D call. V lost 8 bases and J 7 bases, leaving 15 bases between the germline ends. The CDR3 extends over 12 amino acids. Per the germline V gene, CDR1 is SNHLY and CDR2 is FYNNEI.

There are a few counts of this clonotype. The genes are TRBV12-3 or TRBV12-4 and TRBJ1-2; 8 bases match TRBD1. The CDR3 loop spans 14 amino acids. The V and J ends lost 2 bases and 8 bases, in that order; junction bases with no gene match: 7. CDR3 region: CASSLPAGGSGYTF. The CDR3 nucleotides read TGTGCCAGCAGTTTACCCGCAGGGGGCAGCGGCTACACCTTC.

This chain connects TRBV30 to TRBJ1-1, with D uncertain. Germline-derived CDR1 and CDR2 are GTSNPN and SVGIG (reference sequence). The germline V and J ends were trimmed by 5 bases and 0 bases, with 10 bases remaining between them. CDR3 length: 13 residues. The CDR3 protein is CAWFRRMNTEAFF. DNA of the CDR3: TGTGCCTGGTTTAGGAGGATGAACACTGAAGCTTTCTTT.

CDR3 amino acids: CAWSRGGSYNEQFF. The DNA for the CDR3 is TGTGCCTGGAGTCGCGGGGGCTCCTACAATGAGCAGTTCTTC. The chain couples TRBV30 to TRBJ2-1; TRBD2 matches 7 bases. The V gene end was trimmed by 2 bases and the J gene end by 0 bases; junction bases not matched to a gene: 1. Germline V CDR1 and CDR2: GTSNPN, SVGIG (reference sequence). The CDR3 contains 14 residues. Supplemented by reference TRBV30 and TRBJ2-1, the full variable domain reads SQTIHQWPATLVQPVGSPLSLECTVEGTSNPNLYWYRQAAGRGLQLLFYSVGIGQISSEVPQNLSASRPQDRQFILSSKKLLLSDSGFYLCAWSRGGSYNEQFFGPGTRLTVL.

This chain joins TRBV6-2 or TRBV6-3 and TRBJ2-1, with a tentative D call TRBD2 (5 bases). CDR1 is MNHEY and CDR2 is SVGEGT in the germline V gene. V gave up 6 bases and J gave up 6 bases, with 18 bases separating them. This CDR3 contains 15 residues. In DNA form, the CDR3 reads TGTGCCAGCAGCCCGGACTTACCTCCCTTCAATGAGCAGTTCTTC. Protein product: CASSPDLPPFNEQFF.

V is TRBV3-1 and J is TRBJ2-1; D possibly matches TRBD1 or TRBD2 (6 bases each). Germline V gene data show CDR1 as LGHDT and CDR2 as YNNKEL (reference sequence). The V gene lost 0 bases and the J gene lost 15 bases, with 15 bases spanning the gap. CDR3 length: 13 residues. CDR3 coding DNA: TGTGCCAGCAGCCAAGAAAGGGGGGCTACCGTGTTCTTC. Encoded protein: CASSQERGATVFF.

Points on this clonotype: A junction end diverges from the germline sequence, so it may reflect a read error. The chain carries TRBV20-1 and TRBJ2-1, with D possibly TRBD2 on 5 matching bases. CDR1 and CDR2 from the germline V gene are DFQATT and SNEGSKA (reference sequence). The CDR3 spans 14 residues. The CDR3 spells CSAPLGGPGNEPFF. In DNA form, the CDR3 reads TGCAGTGCTCCCCTCGGCGGGCCGGGCAATGAGCCGTTCTTC.

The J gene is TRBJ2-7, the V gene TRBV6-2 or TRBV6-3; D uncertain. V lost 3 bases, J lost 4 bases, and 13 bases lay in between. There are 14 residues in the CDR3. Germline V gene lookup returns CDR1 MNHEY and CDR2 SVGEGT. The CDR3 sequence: CASSYSRDLYEQYF. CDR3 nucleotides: TGTGCCAGCAGTTATTCTAGGGATCTATACGAGCAGTACTTC.

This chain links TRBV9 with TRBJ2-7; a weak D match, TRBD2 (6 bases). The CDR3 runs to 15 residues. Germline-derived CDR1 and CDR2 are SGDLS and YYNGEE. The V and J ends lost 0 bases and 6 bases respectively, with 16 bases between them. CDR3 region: CASSVVSTGLSEQYF. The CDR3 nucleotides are TGTGCCAGCAGCGTAGTTTCTACGGGACTCTCCGAGCAGTACTTC.

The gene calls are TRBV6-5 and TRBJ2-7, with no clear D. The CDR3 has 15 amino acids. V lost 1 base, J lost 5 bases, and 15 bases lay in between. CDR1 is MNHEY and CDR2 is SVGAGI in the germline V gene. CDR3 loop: CASSYYRIRVDEQYF. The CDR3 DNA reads TGTGCCAGCAGTTACTACCGGATTAGGGTCGACGAGCAGTACTTC.

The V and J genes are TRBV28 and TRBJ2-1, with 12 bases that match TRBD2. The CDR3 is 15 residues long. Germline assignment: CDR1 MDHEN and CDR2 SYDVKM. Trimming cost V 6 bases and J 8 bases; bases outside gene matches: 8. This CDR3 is CASSPGTSGRDEQFF. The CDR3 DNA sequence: TGTGCCAGCAGCCCGGGGACTAGCGGGCGGGATGAGCAGTTCTTC.

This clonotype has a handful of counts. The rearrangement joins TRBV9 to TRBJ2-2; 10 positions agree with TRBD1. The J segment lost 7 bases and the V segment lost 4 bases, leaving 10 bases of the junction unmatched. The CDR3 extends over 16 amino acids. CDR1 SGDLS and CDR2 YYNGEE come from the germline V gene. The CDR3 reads CASSFRTGQGGGELFF. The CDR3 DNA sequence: TGTGCCAGCAGCTTCCGGACAGGACAGGGGGGCGGGGAGCTGTTTTTT.

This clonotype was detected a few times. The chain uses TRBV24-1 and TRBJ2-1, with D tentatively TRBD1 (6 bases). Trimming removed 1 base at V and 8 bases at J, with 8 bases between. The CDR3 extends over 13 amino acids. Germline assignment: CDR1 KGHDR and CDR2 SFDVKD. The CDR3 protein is CATSDLNRDEQFF. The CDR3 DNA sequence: TGTGCCACCAGTGATTTAAACAGGGATGAGCAGTTCTTC.

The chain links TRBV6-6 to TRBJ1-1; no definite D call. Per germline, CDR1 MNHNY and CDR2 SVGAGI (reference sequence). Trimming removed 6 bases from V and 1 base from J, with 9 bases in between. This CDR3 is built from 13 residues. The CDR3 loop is CASRAGSNTEAFF. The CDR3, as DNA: TGTGCCAGCAGGGCGGGGTCGAACACTGAAGCTTTCTTT.

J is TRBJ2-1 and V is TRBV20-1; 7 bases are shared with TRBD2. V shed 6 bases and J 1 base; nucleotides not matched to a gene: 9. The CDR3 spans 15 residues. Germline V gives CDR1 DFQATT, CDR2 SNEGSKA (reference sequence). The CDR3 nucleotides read TGCAGTGCCTCATCAACGGGAGGATCCTACAATGAGCAGTTCTTC. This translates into CSASSTGGSYNEQFF.

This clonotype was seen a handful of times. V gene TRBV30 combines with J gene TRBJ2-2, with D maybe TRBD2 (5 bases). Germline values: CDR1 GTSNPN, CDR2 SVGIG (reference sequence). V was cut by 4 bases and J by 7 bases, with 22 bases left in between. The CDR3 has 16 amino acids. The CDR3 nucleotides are TGTGCCTGGACCCGTCTTCCCGGGGTCGGTATCGGGGAGCTGTTTTTT. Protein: CAWTRLPGVGIGELFF. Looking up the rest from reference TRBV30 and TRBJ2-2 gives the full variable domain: SQTIHQWPATLVQPVGSPLSLECTVEGTSNPNLYWYRQAAGRGLQLLFYSVGIGQISSEVPQNLSASRPQDRQFILSSKKLLLSDSGFYLCAWTRLPGVGIGELFFGEGSRLTVL.

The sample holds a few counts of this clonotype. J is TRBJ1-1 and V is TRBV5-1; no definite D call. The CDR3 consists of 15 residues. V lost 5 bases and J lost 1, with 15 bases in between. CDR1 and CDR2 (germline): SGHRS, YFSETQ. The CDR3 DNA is TGCGCCAGCAGGGTCGGTAGTGTCAAGAACACTGAAGCTTTCTTT. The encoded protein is CASRVGSVKNTEAFF.

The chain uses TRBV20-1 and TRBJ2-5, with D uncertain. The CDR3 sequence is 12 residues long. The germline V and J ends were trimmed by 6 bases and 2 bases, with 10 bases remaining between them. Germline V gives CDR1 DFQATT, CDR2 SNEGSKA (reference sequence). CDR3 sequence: CSAFSDQETQYF. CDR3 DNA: TGCAGTGCCTTTTCAGATCAAGAGACCCAGTACTTC.

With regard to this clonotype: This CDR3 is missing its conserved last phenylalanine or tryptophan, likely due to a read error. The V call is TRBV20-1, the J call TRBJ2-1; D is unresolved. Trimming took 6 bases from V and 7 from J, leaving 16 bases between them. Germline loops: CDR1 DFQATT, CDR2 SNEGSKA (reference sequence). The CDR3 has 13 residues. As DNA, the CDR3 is TGCAGTGCCCCGCGGCCAACCAAGAATGAGCAGTTCTTA. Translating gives CSAPRPTKNEQFL.

Written as DNA, the CDR3 is TGTGCCAGCAGCGTAGTAGGGGTAGAGGGATTGGACACTGAAGCTTTCTTT. The encoded protein is CASSVVGVEGLDTEAFF. The chain recombines TRBV9 with TRBJ1-1; D is possibly TRBD1 (5 bases). CDR3 length: 17 residues. V lost 0 bases and J lost 3, with 18 bases in between. CDR1 is SGDLS, CDR2 YYNGEE, per germline. The variable domain in full, completed from reference TRBV9 and TRBJ1-1, reads DSGVTQTPKHLITATGQRVTLRCSPRSGDLSVYWYQQSLDQGLQFLIQYYNGEERAKGNILERFSAQQFPDLHSELNLSSLELGDSALYFCASSVVGVEGLDTEAFFGQGTRLTVV.